This T cell receptor (beta chain) appears in the sequencing data of a study of CD8+CD57+ T cells in acquired aplastic anemia. Background on the study: Quantities of DNA derived from sorted CD4+ and CD8+ cells averaged about 3.2 ug.

Genomic DNA, the template, was used for profiling of the TCR beta VDJ and CDR3. TCRdb ran MiXCR on the reads and lists one entry per CDR3 protein. The table records roughly 180,000 distinct CDR3 sequences, about 44% of them present only once. The CDR3 has 14 residues. From germline, CDR1 is LNHDA and CDR2 SQIVND (reference sequence). Trimming pared 6 bases from V and 7 bases from J, leaving 16 bases between. Individuals selected for sequencing had exhibited CD8+CD57+ cell expansion on flow cytometry. Among the patients, none had received any therapy at the time of blood sampling. This chain joins TRBV19 and TRBJ2-4, with D maybe TRBD1 (6 bases). This TCR derives from a human donor with aplastic anemia. Material: sorted CD4+, CD8+, or CD8+CD57+ T cells (not recorded which) from PBMCs. The CDR3 sequence is CASRTGPRGNIQYF. In DNA form, the CDR3 reads TGTGCCAGTAGGACAGGCCCCAGAGGGAACATTCAGTACTTC.